This record concerns one T cell receptor (beta chain) sequence. Deletions cut 2 bases from V and 5 bases from J, with 16 bases between. The CDR3 contains 15 residues. CDR1 and CDR2 (germline): SGHDN, FVKESK. The entry originates in a study of OX40 agonist ivuxolimab in advanced cancers. About the research overall: While on treatment, patients had intravenous ivuxolimab at 0.01 to 10 mg/kg every 2 weeks.

Profiling relied on immunoSEQ multiplex PCR, and the TCRdb table lists in-frame clones only, not all of them. The sample has about 45,000 clones; roughly nine tenths are singletons. The sample consisted of CD4+ or CD8+ T cells sorted from blood, taken in a trial of the OX40 agonist ivuxolimab. The sequence derives from an adult with an advanced solid tumor such as melanoma, head and neck, liver or kidney cancer. The chain recombines TRBV14 with TRBJ2-7, with D possibly matching TRBD1 (6 bases). CDR3 loop: CASSQFAVGADEQYF. CDR3 DNA sequence: TGTGCCAGCAGCCAATTCGCCGTGGGGGCGGACGAGCAGTACTTC.